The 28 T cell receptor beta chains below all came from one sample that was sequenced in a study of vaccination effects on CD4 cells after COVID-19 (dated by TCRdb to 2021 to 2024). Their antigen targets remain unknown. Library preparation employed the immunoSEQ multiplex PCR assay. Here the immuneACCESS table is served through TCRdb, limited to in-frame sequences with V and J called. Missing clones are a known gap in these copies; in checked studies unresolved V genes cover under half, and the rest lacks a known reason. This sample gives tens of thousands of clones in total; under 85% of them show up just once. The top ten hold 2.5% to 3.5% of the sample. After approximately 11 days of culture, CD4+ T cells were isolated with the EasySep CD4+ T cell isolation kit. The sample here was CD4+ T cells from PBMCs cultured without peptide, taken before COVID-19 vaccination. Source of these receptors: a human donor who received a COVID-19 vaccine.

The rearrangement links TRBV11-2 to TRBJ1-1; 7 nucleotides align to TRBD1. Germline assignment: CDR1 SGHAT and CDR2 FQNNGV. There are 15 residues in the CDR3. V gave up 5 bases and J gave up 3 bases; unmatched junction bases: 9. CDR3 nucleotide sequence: TGTGCCAGCAGCCCCAGACAGGGTTGGTACACTGAAGCTTTCTTT. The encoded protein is CASSPRQGWYTEAFF.

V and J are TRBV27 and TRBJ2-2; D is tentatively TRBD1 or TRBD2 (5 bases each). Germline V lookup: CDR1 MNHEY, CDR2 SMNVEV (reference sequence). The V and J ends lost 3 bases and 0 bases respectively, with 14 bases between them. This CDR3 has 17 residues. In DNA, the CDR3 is TGTGCCAGCAGTTTTCGGGCCGGGACGGCGAACACCGGGGAGCTGTTTTTT. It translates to CASSFRAGTANTGELFF.

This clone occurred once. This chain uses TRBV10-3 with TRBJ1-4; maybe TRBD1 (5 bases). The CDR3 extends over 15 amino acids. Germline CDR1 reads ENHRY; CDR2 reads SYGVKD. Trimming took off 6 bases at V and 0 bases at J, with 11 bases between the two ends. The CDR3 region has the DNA TGTGCCATCAGAGGGACGGACGCAACTAATGAAAAACTGTTTTTT. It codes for CAIRGTDATNEKLFF.

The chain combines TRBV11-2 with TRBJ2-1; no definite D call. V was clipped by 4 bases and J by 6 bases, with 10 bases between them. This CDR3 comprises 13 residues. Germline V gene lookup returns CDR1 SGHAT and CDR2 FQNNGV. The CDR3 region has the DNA TGTGCCAGCAGCTCCTTGGCCTCCAATGAGCAGTTCTTC. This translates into CASSSLASNEQFF.

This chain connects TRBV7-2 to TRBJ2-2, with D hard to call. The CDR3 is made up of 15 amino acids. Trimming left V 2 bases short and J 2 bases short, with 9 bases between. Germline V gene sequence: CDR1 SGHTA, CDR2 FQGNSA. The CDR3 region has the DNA TGTGCCAGCAGCTTACAAAACATAAACACCGGGGAGCTGTTTTTT. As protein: CASSLQNINTGELFF.

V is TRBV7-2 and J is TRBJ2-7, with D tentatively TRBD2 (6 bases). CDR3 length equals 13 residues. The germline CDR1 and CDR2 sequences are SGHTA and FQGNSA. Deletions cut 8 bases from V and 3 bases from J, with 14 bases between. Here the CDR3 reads CASSRGGNYEQYF. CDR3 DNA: TGTGCCAGCTCCCGTGGGGGGAACTACGAGCAGTACTTC.

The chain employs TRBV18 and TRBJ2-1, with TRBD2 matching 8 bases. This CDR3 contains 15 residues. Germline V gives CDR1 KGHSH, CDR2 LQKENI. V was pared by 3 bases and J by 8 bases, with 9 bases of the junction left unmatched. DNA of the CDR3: TGTGCCAGCTCACCTGCAGCGGGAGTATACGATGAGCAGTTCTTC. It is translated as CASSPAAGVYDEQFF.

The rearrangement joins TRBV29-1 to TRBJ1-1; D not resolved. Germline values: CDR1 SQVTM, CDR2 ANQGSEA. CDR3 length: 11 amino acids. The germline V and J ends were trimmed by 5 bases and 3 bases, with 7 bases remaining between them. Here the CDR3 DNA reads TGCAGCGTTATTAAGGACACTGAAGCTTTCTTT. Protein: CSVIKDTEAFF.

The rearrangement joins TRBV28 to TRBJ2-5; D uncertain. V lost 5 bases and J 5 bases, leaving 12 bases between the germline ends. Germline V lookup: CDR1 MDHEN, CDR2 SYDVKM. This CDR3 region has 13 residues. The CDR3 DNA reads TGTGCCAGCAGTCCTAGGGCGAGGGAGACCCAGTACTTC. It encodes CASSPRARETQYF.

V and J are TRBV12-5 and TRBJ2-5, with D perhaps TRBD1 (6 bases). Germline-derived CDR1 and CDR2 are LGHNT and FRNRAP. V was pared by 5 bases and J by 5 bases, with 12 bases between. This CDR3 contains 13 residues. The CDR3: CASGQDRGETQYF. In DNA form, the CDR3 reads TGTGCTAGTGGTCAGGACAGAGGCGAGACCCAGTACTTC.

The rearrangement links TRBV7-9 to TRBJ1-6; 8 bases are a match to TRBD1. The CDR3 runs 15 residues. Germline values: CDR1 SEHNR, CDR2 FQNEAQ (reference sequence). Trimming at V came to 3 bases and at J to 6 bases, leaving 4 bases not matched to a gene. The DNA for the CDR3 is TGTGCCAGCAGCTTCGACGGACAGGGTAATTCACCCCTCCACTTT. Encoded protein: CASSFDGQGNSPLHF.

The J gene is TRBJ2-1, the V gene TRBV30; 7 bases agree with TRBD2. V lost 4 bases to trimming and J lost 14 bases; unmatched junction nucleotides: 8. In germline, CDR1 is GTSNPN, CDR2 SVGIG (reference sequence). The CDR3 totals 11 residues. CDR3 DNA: TGTGCCTGGAATTGGGGAGGGACCAAGTTCTTC. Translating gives CAWNWGGTKFF. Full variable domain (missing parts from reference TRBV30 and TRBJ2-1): SQTIHQWPATLVQPVGSPLSLECTVEGTSNPNLYWYRQAAGRGLQLLFYSVGIGQISSEVPQNLSASRPQDRQFILSSKKLLLSDSGFYLCAWNWGGTKFFGPGTRLTVL.

The CDR3 here is CASSPTPVGVYGYTF. The CDR3 DNA is TGTGCCAGTAGTCCCACCCCAGTGGGGGTCTATGGCTACACCTTC. The rearrangement links TRBV19 to TRBJ1-2, with TRBD1 as a possible D gene (5 bases). The CDR3 is 15 amino acids. V was pared by 5 bases and J by 4 bases, with 17 bases between. Germline lookup yields CDR1 LNHDA and CDR2 SQIVND (reference sequence). The full variable domain, in which reference TRBV19 and TRBJ1-2 provide the parts outside the CDR3, is DGGITQSPKYLFRKEGQNVTLSCEQNLNHDAMYWYRQDPGQGLRLIYYSQIVNDFQKGDIAEGYSVSREKKESFPLTVTSAQKNPTAFYLCASSPTPVGVYGYTFGSGTRLTVV.

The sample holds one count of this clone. The CDR3 region is CSVEDTGSYEQYF. In nucleotides, the CDR3 is TGCAGCGTTGAAGATACAGGCTCCTACGAGCAGTACTTC. The chain carries TRBV29-1 and TRBJ2-7; D is perhaps TRBD1 (5 bases). The CDR3 totals 13 residues. The germline V and J ends were trimmed by 0 bases and 0 bases, with 6 bases remaining between them. Germline V gene lookup returns CDR1 SQVTM and CDR2 ANQGSEA.

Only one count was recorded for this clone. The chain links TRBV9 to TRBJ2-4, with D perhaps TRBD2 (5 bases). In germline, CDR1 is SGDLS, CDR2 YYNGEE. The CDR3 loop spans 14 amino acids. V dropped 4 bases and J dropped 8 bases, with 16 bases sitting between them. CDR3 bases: TGTGCCAGCAGCCCCTCCCGACCCGGGGACATTCAGTACTTC. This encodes CASSPSRPGDIQYF.

The CDR3 coding sequence is TGCGCCAGCGGCCTGGGGGGGTTCCGGGAGACCCAGTACTTC. Its protein is CASGLGGFRETQYF. The chain joins TRBV5-1 to TRBJ2-5; 7 bases map to TRBD2. Germline V gene data show CDR1 as SGHRS and CDR2 as YFSETQ. This CDR3 has 14 residues. Trimming took 7 bases from V and 5 from J; bases not matched to a gene: 11.

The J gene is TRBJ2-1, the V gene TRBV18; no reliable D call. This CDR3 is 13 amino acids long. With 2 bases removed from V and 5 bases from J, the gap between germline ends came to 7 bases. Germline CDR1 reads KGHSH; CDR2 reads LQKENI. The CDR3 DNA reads TGTGCCAGCTCACCAAACGGAGACAATGAGCAGTTCTTC. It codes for CASSPNGDNEQFF.

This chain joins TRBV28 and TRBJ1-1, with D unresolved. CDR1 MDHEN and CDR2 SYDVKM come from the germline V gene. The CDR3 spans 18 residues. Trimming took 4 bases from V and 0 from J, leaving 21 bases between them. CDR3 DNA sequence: TGTGCCAGCAGTTCCCGGGGAGGGCGGACCTTCATGAACACTGAAGCTTTCTTT. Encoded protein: CASSSRGGRTFMNTEAFF.

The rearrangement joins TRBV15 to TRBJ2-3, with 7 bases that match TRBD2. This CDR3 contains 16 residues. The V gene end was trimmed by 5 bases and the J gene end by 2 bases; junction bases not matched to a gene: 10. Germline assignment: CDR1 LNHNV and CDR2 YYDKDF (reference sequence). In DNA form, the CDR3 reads TGTGCCACCAGCGAAAATACCGGGACTATCACAGATACGCAGTATTTT. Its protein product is CATSENTGTITDTQYF. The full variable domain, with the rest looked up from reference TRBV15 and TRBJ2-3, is DAMVIQNPRYQVTQFGKPVTLSCSQTLNHNVMYWYQQKSSQAPKLLFHYYDKDFNNEADTPDNFQSRRPNTSFCFLDIRSPGLGDTAMYLCATSENTGTITDTQYFGPGTRLTVL.

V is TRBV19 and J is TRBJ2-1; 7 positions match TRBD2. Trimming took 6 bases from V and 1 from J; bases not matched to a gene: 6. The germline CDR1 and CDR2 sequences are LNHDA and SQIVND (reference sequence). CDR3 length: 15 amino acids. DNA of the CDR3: TGTGCCAGTAGATTAGCGGGCAAGTCCTACAATGAGCAGTTCTTC. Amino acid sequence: CASRLAGKSYNEQFF.

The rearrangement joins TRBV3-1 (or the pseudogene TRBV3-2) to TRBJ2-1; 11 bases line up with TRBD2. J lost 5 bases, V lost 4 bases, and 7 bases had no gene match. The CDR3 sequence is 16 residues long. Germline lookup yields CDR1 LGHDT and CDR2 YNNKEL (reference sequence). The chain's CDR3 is CASSPRGTSGDNEQFF. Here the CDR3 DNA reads TGTGCCAGCAGCCCCCGAGGGACTAGCGGAGACAATGAGCAGTTCTTC.

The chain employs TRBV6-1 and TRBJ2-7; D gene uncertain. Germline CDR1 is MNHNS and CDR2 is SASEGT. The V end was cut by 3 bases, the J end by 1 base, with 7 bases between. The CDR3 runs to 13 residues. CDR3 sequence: CASSEGLSYEQYF. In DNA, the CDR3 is TGTGCCAGCAGTGAGGGTCTTTCCTACGAGCAGTACTTC.

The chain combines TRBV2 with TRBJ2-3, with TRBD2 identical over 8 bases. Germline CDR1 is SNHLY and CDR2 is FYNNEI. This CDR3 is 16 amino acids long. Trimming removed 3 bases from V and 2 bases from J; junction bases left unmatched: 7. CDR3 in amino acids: CASSEEIAGLTDTQYF. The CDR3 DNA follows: TGTGCCAGCAGTGAGGAAATAGCGGGGCTCACAGATACGCAGTATTTT.

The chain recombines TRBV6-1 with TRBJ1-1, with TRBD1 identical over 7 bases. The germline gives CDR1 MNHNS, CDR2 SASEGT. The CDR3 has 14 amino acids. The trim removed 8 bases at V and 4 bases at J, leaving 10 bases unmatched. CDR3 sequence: CASLLKGGFTEAFF. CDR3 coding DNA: TGTGCCAGCCTTTTAAAAGGGGGCTTCACTGAAGCTTTCTTT.

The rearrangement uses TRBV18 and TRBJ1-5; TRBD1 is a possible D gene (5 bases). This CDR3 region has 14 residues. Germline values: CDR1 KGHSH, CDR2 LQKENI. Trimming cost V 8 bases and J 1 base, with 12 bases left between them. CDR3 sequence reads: CASGDQGSNQPQHF. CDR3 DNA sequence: TGTGCCAGCGGGGACCAAGGGAGCAATCAGCCCCAGCATTTT.

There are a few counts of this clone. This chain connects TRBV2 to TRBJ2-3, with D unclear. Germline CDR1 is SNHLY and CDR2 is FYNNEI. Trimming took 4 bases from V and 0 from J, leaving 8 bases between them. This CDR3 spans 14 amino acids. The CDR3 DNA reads TGTGCCAGCAGTGCCCAAGTGAGCACAGATACGCAGTATTTT. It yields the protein CASSAQVSTDTQYF. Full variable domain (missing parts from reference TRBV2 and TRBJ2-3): EPEVTQTPSHQVTQMGQEVILRCVPISNHLYFYWYRQILGQKVEFLVSFYNNEISEKSEIFDDQFSVERPDGSNFTLKIRSTKLEDSAMYFCASSAQVSTDTQYFGPGTRLTVL.

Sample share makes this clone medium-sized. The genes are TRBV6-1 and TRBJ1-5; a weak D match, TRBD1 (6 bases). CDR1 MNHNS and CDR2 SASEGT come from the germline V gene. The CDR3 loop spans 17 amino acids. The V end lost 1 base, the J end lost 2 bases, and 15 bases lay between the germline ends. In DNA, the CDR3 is TGTGCCAGCAGTGAAGTGGGAGGGGGAAGAGGCAATCAGCCCCAGCATTTT. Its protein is CASSEVGGGRGNQPQHF.

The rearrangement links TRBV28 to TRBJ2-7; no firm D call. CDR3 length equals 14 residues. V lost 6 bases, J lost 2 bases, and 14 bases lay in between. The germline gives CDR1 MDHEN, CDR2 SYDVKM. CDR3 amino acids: CASSGDGRAYEQYF. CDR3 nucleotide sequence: TGTGCCAGCAGCGGCGATGGTCGCGCCTACGAGCAGTACTTC.